The following is a T cell receptor beta chain sequence with its context. Its antigen is not known. Sequencing was performed with immunoSEQ multiplex PCR; in TCRdb, only in-frame clones are kept and a portion is missing. The sample lists 4,300 or so clones, more than 75% occurring once. This entry is derived from a study of follicular helper T cells after annual influenza vaccination. General study results and limits: Recurrent ICOS+CD38+ cTfh clonotypes included tetramer and AIM influenza-specific ones. Only 10-20% of analyzed cells yielded productive TCRB sequences.

Time point noted: 2015-2016 season, 7 days after influenza vaccination. Donors with HIV/AIDS, active malignancy, immunomodulators or active illness were excluded. The receptor was derived from an adult who received the influenza vaccine. The sequences come from CXCR5+ CD38- circulating T follicular helper cells from blood, collected 7 days after influenza vaccination. Specified subset: circulating Tfh, non-naive CD4+CXCR5+PD-1+ (ICOS+CD38+ or ICOS-CD38-).

CDR3 protein: CAWASGETQYF. CDR3 in DNA: TGTGCCTGGGCGTCGGGGGAGACCCAGTACTTC. The gene calls are TRBV30 and TRBJ2-5, with a tentative D call TRBD2 (5 bases). From germline, CDR1 is GTSNPN and CDR2 SVGIG (reference sequence). Trimming stripped 5 bases from V and 5 bases from J, with 9 bases between. CDR3 length equals 11 residues.